This T cell receptor (beta chain) was captured by sequencing in a study of CD8 T cells in ankylosing spondylitis (dated by TCRdb to 2017 to 2019). Regarding the research as a whole: The study set out to find disease-linked TCR variants by profiling T cell receptor beta repertoires in ankylosing spondylitis patients and healthy donors. The full study cohort comprised approximately 23 ankylosing spondylitis patients and roughly 100 healthy donors. Peripheral blood was sampled, and synovial fluid was also collected from ankylosing spondylitis patients.

This clonotype was seen at least ten times. The target of this receptor is not known. No base quality values were provided; no much bigger clone lies one nucleotide off. Sequencing was carried out with an Illumina HiSeq 2500. TCR beta libraries were prepared by quantitative 5'-RACE with molecular barcodes. The original pipeline was this. A new computational method based on a probabilistic model of VDJ rearrangement was used to identify disease-linked TCR variants. TCRdb ran its own pipeline on the public reads, namely fastp trimming at Q25 and MiXCR clone calling, and kept in-frame beta chains. CDR3 protein sequences are deduplicated, and each keeps its most common genes and DNA. The V and J calls and clone size are TCRdb's, not the authors'. The sample data list 500,000 or so distinct CDR3 sequences, and over 4% of these were observed just once. The ten largest clones add up to around 3.5% of the sample.

Taken from cysteine to phenylalanine, the CDR3 has 15 residues. The read is trimmed to its CDR3 DNA, 45 bases read in frame from base 1. Deletion took 2 bases off V and 4 bases off J, with a span of 14 bases between the germline ends. The germline V gene (reference sequence) specifies LNHNV as CDR1 and YYDKDF as CDR2. What the authors observed across the whole study: The disease-linked clones had a CD8+ phenotype and were found at relatively low frequencies in peripheral blood. Some of the motif variants had been reported before in the synovial fluid and blood of reactive arthritis patients, a finding that suggests common disease-initiation mechanisms. According to the report, matched synovial fluid samples from ankylosing spondylitis patients were significantly enriched for the disease-linked clones. A TCR beta motif made up of seven or eight highly homologous amino acid variants appeared to be characteristic of blood from ankylosing spondylitis patients.

Sequencing input: blood, either unsorted or a sorted T cell fraction (not recorded which). The rearranged segments are TRBV15 and TRBJ1-2; a tentative D call is TRBD1 (6 bases match). The receptor was isolated from a male donor with ankylosing spondylitis. DNA sequence: TGTGCCACCAGCAGACAGGCGACAGGAGCCTATGGCTACACCTTC. Translated, it reads CATSRQATGAYGYTF.